This TCR beta chain appears in the sequencing data of a study of shared clonotypes between healthy human individuals. TCRdb's table, derived via immunoSEQ multiplex PCR, lists solely in-frame clones and lacks some. This table has under 1,100,000 clones, roughly 74% appearing once. Germline V CDR1 and CDR2: SGHTA, FQGTGA. V was clipped by 6 bases and J by 2 bases, with 14 bases between them. There are 14 residues in the CDR3. Input material: memory CD4+ T cells from PBMCs. The subset here: CD45RA-negative fraction. This TCR derives from a man between 18 and 29 years old in good health. Some clones in this sample may be carry-over from other donors' samples. V usage is TRBV7-3 and J usage is TRBJ2-7; possible D gene TRBD2, 6 bases. The CDR3 DNA reads TGTGCCAGCAGGTCCCCCGGGAGCCCCTACGAGCAGTACTTC. The encoded protein is CASRSPGSPYEQYF.